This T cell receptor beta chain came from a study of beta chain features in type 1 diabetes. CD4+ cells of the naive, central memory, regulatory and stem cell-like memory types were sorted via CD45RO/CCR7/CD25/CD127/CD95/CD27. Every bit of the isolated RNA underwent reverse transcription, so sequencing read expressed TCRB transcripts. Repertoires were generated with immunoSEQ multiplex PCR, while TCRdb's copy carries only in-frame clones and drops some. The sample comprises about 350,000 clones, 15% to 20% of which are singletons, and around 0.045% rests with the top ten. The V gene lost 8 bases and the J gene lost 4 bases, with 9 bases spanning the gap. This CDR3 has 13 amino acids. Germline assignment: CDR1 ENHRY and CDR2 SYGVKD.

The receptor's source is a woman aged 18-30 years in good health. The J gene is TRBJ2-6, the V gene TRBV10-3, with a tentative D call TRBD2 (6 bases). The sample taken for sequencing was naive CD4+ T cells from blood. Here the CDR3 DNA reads TGTGCCATCGGAGGGTCGGGGGCCAACGTCCTGACTTTC. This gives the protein CAIGGSGANVLTF.